Listed here are 5 T cell receptor beta chains from one sample, sequenced in a study of technical replicates of blood from a handful of donors. Sequencing used immunoSEQ multiplex PCR; TCRdb keeps in-frame clones, though not all of them. The sample gives about 64,000 clones, 65% to 90% of which show up once; approximately 4.7% is in the top ten. Sequencing input: PBMCs. Receptors originate from a human donor in good health. Some clones in this sample may be carry-over from other donors' samples.

This rearrangement joins TRBV6-5 to TRBJ2-7; 7 bases align to TRBD1. The CDR3 sequence is 15 residues long. V shed 5 bases and J 1 base; nucleotides not matched to a gene: 8. The germline V gene has CDR1 MNHEY and CDR2 SVGAGI. DNA for the CDR3: TGTGCCAGCAGTAGAGGGGGCGCGTTATCCTACGAGCAGTACTTC. Translated: CASSRGGALSYEQYF.

This clone is a singleton in its sample. This rearrangement joins TRBV15 to TRBJ2-3; D remains ambiguous. Looked up from germline, CDR1 is LNHNV and CDR2 is YYDKDF (reference sequence). V shed 1 base and J shed 4 bases, with 6 bases lying between them. The CDR3 totals 13 residues. CDR3: CATSRVVADTQYF. The CDR3 DNA is TGTGCCACCAGCAGAGTAGTCGCAGATACGCAGTATTTT.

This clone was seen more than once but under ten times. This chain connects TRBV4-3 to TRBJ1-5, with D perhaps matching TRBD1 (6 bases). V was cut by 0 bases and J by 1 base, with 13 bases left in between. The CDR3 spans 17 residues. The germline V gene has CDR1 LGHNA and CDR2 YSLEER. Written as DNA, the CDR3 is TGCGCCAGCAGCCAAGACGCCAGAGGGGGAAGCAATCAGCCCCAGCATTTT. Protein sequence: CASSQDARGGSNQPQHF.

The chain links TRBV10-3 to TRBJ2-5; 8 nucleotides align to TRBD1. There are 14 residues in the CDR3. Germline V gene lookup returns CDR1 ENHRY and CDR2 SYGVKD. The junction had 5 bases not matched to a gene; V was cut back by 3 bases and J by 5 bases. CDR3 protein: CAISDPGGAETQYF. In nucleotides, the CDR3 is TGTGCCATCAGTGATCCAGGGGGCGCGGAGACCCAGTACTTC.

This rearrangement joins TRBV9 to TRBJ2-3, with 7 bases aligning to TRBD2. CDR1 SGDLS and CDR2 YYNGEE come from the germline V gene. The CDR3 spans 22 residues. Trimming cost V 0 bases and J 3 bases; bases outside gene matches: 25. CDR3: CASSVVGLSHTRDGLGTDTQYF. For the CDR3, the DNA is TGTGCCAGCAGCGTAGTGGGACTATCACACACGAGGGACGGGTTGGGTACAGATACGCAGTATTTT. The complete variable domain, with remaining parts taken from reference TRBV9 and TRBJ2-3, reads DSGVTQTPKHLITATGQRVTLRCSPRSGDLSVYWYQQSLDQGLQFLIQYYNGEERAKGNILERFSAQQFPDLHSELNLSSLELGDSALYFCASSVVGLSHTRDGLGTDTQYFGPGTRLTVL.